The 27 T cell receptor beta chains listed next were all sequenced from one sample in a study of blood T cell repertoires in COVID-19. Method: immunoSEQ multiplex PCR; TCRdb's copy keeps in-frame clones and lacks some. The table records about 130,000 clones, approximately 81% of them present only once. The sample consisted of peripheral blood. The source of these receptors is a young woman who had recovered from COVID-19.

V gene TRBV5-1 combines with J gene TRBJ1-2, with D unresolved. Germline CDR1 and CDR2: SGHRS and YFSETQ. The CDR3 contains 14 residues. V was trimmed by 5 bases and J by 4 bases, leaving 15 bases between them. CDR3 coding DNA: TGCGCCAGCAGAGAGGGAGATTCTACCTATGGCTACACCTTC. It codes for CASREGDSTYGYTF.

The J gene is TRBJ2-3, the V gene TRBV7-9; 9 nucleotides match TRBD2. This CDR3 contains 14 residues. V gave up 8 bases and J gave up 4 bases; unmatched junction bases: 7. Germline V gene sequence: CDR1 SEHNR, CDR2 FQNEAQ (reference sequence). The CDR3 DNA is TGTGCCAGCGCTCGGCGGGGGGGAGCAGATACGCAGTATTTT. Residues: CASARRGGADTQYF.

The CDR3 here is CASNRAGRSNSPLHF. The CDR3, as DNA: TGTGCCAGCAACAGGGCCGGTCGATCTAATTCACCCCTCCACTTT. J is TRBJ1-6 and V is TRBV27, with TRBD1 as a possible D gene (6 bases). The germline gives CDR1 MNHEY, CDR2 SMNVEV (reference sequence). The CDR3 is 15 amino acids. Between the trimmed V and J ends, which lost 7 bases and 6 bases, there was a span of 16 bases.

The V gene is TRBV25-1, the J gene TRBJ2-1; D may be TRBD2 (7 bases). V was cut by 5 bases and J by 6 bases, with 11 bases left in between. The CDR3 length is 13 residues. CDR1 is MGHDK and CDR2 is SYGVNS in the germline V gene. The CDR3 is CASSRGGGNEQFF. The CDR3 DNA sequence: TGTGCCAGCAGTAGGGGGGGCGGCAATGAGCAGTTCTTC.

CDR3 region: CASSLRGNTEAFF. DNA of the CDR3: TGTGCCAGCAGCCTCAGGGGAAACACTGAAGCTTTCTTT. This chain connects TRBV12-3 or TRBV12-4 to TRBJ1-1; D is possibly TRBD1 (6 bases). V was clipped by 6 bases and J by 2 bases, with 10 bases between them. The CDR3 is 13 residues long.

This chain connects TRBV13 to TRBJ1-1; TRBD1 matches at 8 bases. Germline V CDR1 and CDR2: PRHDT, FYEKMQ (reference sequence). This CDR3 has 16 residues. V dropped 4 bases and J dropped 0; count of bases not matched to a gene: 7. The CDR3 region is CASSSLTDRVNTEAFF. In DNA, the CDR3 is TGTGCCAGCAGCTCACTAACGGACAGGGTGAACACTGAAGCTTTCTTT.

This sequence joins TRBV7-8 and TRBJ2-7; 9 bases are a match to TRBD2. This CDR3 region has 16 residues. Germline V CDR1 and CDR2: SGHVS, FQNEAQ. Trimming cost V 3 bases and J 6 bases; bases outside gene matches: 12. CDR3 DNA sequence: TGTGCCAGCAGCTTTTTTCCTAGCGGGGTCGGGGGCGAGCAGTACTTC. Its protein product is CASSFFPSGVGGEQYF.

The chain combines TRBV7-8 with TRBJ2-7; 10 bases agree with TRBD2. The germline V gene has CDR1 SGHVS and CDR2 FQNEAQ. The V and J ends lost 5 bases and 3 bases, in that order; junction bases with no gene match: 25. This CDR3 is 21 amino acids long. In DNA form, the CDR3 reads TGTGCCAGCAGCCCGAAGGAGGTTGATAGGCTAGCGGGAGTTCCAATCTACGAGCAGTACTTC. Protein sequence: CASSPKEVDRLAGVPIYEQYF.

V is TRBV10-2 and J is TRBJ1-2, with 8 bases identical to TRBD1. Germline CDR1 and CDR2: WSHSY and SAAADI. V dropped 1 base and J dropped 6; count of bases not matched to a gene: 7. CDR3 length: 15 residues. The CDR3 bases are TGCGCCAGCAGTGAGTGGACAGGGCACATCGATGGCTACACCTTC. Encoded protein: CASSEWTGHIDGYTF.

The chain carries TRBV19 and TRBJ1-5, with a possible D match to TRBD1 (5 bases). The length of the CDR3 is 12 residues. Germline V gene sequence: CDR1 LNHDA, CDR2 SQIVND (reference sequence). Trimming cost V 5 bases and J 9 bases, with 11 bases left between them. The CDR3 nucleotides read TGTGCCAGTAGTTCCTTGGGGGGGCCCCAGCATTTT. This codes for CASSSLGGPQHF.

The V gene is TRBV29-1, the J gene TRBJ1-1; D may be TRBD1 (6 bases). Germline lookup yields CDR1 SQVTM and CDR2 ANQGSEA. The V end was cut by 3 bases, the J end by 4 bases, with 9 bases between. CDR3 size: 12 residues. The CDR3: CSVDWGRTEAFF. The DNA for the CDR3 is TGCAGCGTTGACTGGGGGCGCACTGAAGCTTTCTTT.

CDR3 amino acids: CASSSVPGQNTEAFF. CDR3 DNA sequence: TGCGCCAGCAGCTCCGTCCCGGGACAGAACACTGAAGCTTTCTTT. The V and J genes are TRBV5-1 and TRBJ1-1; TRBD1 might be the D (6 bases). V was clipped by 3 bases and J by 1 base, with 13 bases between them. The CDR3 totals 15 residues. CDR1 and CDR2 (germline): SGHRS, YFSETQ.

The CDR3, as DNA: TGTGCCAGTTTCTTGGGGGGGAGAGGATCTGGCTACACCTTC. Protein sequence: CASFLGGRGSGYTF. V gene TRBV28 combines with J gene TRBJ1-2; perhaps TRBD1 as D (5 bases). The CDR3 spans 14 residues. V lost 9 bases and J lost 7, with 21 bases in between. Germline V gene lookup returns CDR1 MDHEN and CDR2 SYDVKM.

This sequence joins TRBV12-3 or TRBV12-4 and TRBJ2-3; TRBD1 is a possible D gene (6 bases). The CDR3 length is 13 residues. The germline V and J ends were trimmed by 6 bases and 6 bases, with 13 bases remaining between them. The CDR3 is CASRRTVGDTQYF. The CDR3 DNA sequence: TGTGCCAGCAGGAGGACAGTTGGGGATACGCAGTATTTT.

The chain combines TRBV13 with TRBJ2-7; 11 positions match TRBD2. Germline CDR1 and CDR2: PRHDT and FYEKMQ (reference sequence). The V segment lost 0 bases and the J segment 4 bases; nucleotides outside the gene matches: 5. This CDR3 has 16 amino acids. The CDR3 loop reads CASSLGRLAGGYEQYF. DNA of the CDR3: TGTGCCAGCAGCTTAGGCCGGCTAGCGGGAGGATACGAGCAGTACTTC.

V is TRBV6-1 and J is TRBJ2-5; 8 bases agree with TRBD2. The V segment lost 0 bases and the J segment 4 bases; nucleotides outside the gene matches: 10. CDR3 length: 17 residues. Germline CDR1 and CDR2: MNHNS and SASEGT. The CDR3 DNA follows: TGTGCCAGCAGTGAAGCGCTTTTTGGCGGGGGGAGAGAGACCCAGTACTTC. This translates into CASSEALFGGGRETQYF.

This rearrangement joins TRBV9 to TRBJ2-5; D might be TRBD2 (5 bases). Germline lookup yields CDR1 SGDLS and CDR2 YYNGEE. Trimming pared 0 bases from V and 5 bases from J, leaving 11 bases between. This CDR3 is built from 14 residues. This CDR3 is CASSVDGRVETQYF. The CDR3 region has the DNA TGTGCCAGCAGCGTAGACGGGCGGGTGGAGACCCAGTACTTC.

The chain has TRBV6-5 and TRBJ2-3; 9 nucleotides align to TRBD1. With 2 bases clipped from V and 7 bases from J, the junction kept 10 bases outside the gene matches. In germline, CDR1 is MNHEY, CDR2 SVGAGI. This CDR3 is 16 amino acids long. The CDR3, as DNA: TGTGCCAGCAGTTACACCGGGACAGGGACTCGGAATACGCAGTATTTT. Its translation: CASSYTGTGTRNTQYF.

The gene calls are TRBV9 and TRBJ2-3, with 10 bases fitting TRBD1. Losses at the gene ends were 2 bases for V and 5 bases for J; bases not matched to a gene: 11. The CDR3 extends over 17 amino acids. Per the germline V gene, CDR1 is SGDLS and CDR2 is YYNGEE. CDR3 loop: CASSVRGDRGEGDTQYF. The CDR3 region has the DNA TGTGCCAGCAGCGTGAGGGGGGACAGGGGCGAAGGAGATACGCAGTATTTT.

This chain links TRBV19 with TRBJ2-2; 12 positions match TRBD2. There are 17 residues in the CDR3. CDR1 is LNHDA and CDR2 is SQIVND in the germline V gene (reference sequence). Unmatched junction bases numbered 11, after V lost 7 bases and J lost 5 bases. CDR3 sequence: CASNRQGTSGGTGELFF. The CDR3 coding sequence is TGTGCCAGTAATCGGCAAGGAACTAGCGGGGGGACCGGGGAGCTGTTTTTT.

The chain couples TRBV29-1 to TRBJ2-2, with D maybe TRBD1 (6 bases). Germline CDR1 and CDR2: SQVTM and ANQGSEA. Trimming took off 3 bases at V and 5 bases at J, with 10 bases between the two ends. There are 13 residues in the CDR3. CDR3 loop: CSVDPQGTGELFF. Here the CDR3 DNA reads TGCAGCGTTGATCCTCAGGGGACCGGGGAGCTGTTTTTT.

The chain joins TRBV9 to TRBJ2-3; 12 nucleotides agree with TRBD2. The CDR3 is made up of 17 amino acids. Trimming took 4 bases from V and 2 from J; bases not matched to a gene: 8. Looked up from germline, CDR1 is SGDLS and CDR2 is YYNGEE. CDR3 loop: CASSIDRTSGDTDTQYF. The CDR3 region has the DNA TGTGCCAGCAGCATTGACCGGACTAGCGGGGACACAGATACGCAGTATTTT.

The chain couples TRBV12-5 to TRBJ2-7; D perhaps matches TRBD2 (6 bases). The V end lost 7 bases, the J end lost 6 bases, and 16 bases lay between the germline ends. Per the germline V gene, CDR1 is LGHNT and CDR2 is FRNRAP. The CDR3 runs 13 residues. CDR3 residues: CASASGQAGEQYF. The CDR3 DNA reads as TGTGCTAGTGCCTCGGGCCAAGCGGGCGAGCAGTACTTC.

The V and J genes are TRBV7-2 and TRBJ2-3; 14 bases fit TRBD2. Germline V gene data show CDR1 as SGHTA and CDR2 as FQGNSA. Unmatched junction bases numbered 5, after V lost 5 bases and J lost 4 bases. The CDR3 runs to 16 residues. This CDR3 reads CASSPRLAGGPDTQYF. The CDR3 nucleotides read TGTGCCAGCAGCCCCAGACTAGCGGGAGGGCCAGATACGCAGTATTTT.

The V and J genes are TRBV2 and TRBJ2-4, with unresolved D. Germline CDR1 and CDR2: SNHLY and FYNNEI. The CDR3 loop spans 15 amino acids. V was clipped by 6 bases and J by 0 bases, with 12 bases between them. The DNA for the CDR3 is TGTGCCAGCAGGCTTGGAGACCTAGCCAAAAACATTCAGTACTTC. It translates to CASRLGDLAKNIQYF.

This sequence joins TRBV7-8 and TRBJ1-1; 7 positions match TRBD1. Trimming cost V 5 bases and J 3 bases; bases outside gene matches: 9. CDR3 size: 15 residues. Germline lookup yields CDR1 SGHVS and CDR2 FQNEAQ. The CDR3 reads CASSPRQGMDTEAFF. The CDR3 nucleotides read TGTGCCAGCAGCCCAAGACAGGGAATGGACACTGAAGCTTTCTTT.

The chain uses TRBV5-1 and TRBJ2-5; 10 bases map to TRBD1. The germline CDR1 and CDR2 sequences are SGHRS and YFSETQ. Trimming at V came to 0 bases and at J to 4 bases, leaving 3 bases not matched to a gene. This CDR3 has 15 residues. The CDR3 sequence is CASSLEGQGSETQYF. Written as DNA, the CDR3 is TGCGCCAGCAGCTTGGAGGGACAGGGGTCAGAGACCCAGTACTTC.